This T cell receptor beta chain stems from a study of control samples from healthy donors and cancer patients. This CDR3 contains 13 residues. The germline gives CDR1 SNHLY, CDR2 FYNNEI. V dropped 6 bases and J dropped 11; count of bases not matched to a gene: 10. The table came from immunoSEQ multiplex PCR; TCRdb's copy has only in-frame clones and leaves some out. The repertoire consists of about 120,000 clones, with around 88% occurring once and the leading ten covering less than 4%. The receptor was derived from a man between 40 and 49 years old in good health. V and J are TRBV2 and TRBJ1-1, with 9 bases fitting TRBD1. The sample was blood. CDR3 sequence: CASRPQGTGRAFF. The DNA for the CDR3 is TGTGCCAGCAGACCACAGGGGACAGGGCGTGCTTTCTTT.